Below are 10 T cell receptor beta chains sequenced from a single sample in a study of cytomegalovirus exposure and HLA in healthy donors. Here immunoSEQ multiplex PCR was the method, and the copy in TCRdb shows in-frame clones only, minus some. The sample contains approximately 65,000 clones, about 90% of which appear only once. Sequencing input: PBMCs. These receptors originate from a man younger than 35 in good health and CMV-seronegative.

The genes are TRBV4-3 and TRBJ2-7; the match to TRBD2 covers 7 bases. Germline lookup yields CDR1 LGHNA and CDR2 YSLEER. Trimming removed 0 bases from V and 2 bases from J; junction bases left unmatched: 7. The length of the CDR3 is 16 residues. The CDR3 spells CASSQDRVAGPYEQYF. DNA for the CDR3: TGCGCCAGCAGCCAAGATAGGGTAGCGGGCCCCTACGAGCAGTACTTC.

The V call is TRBV27, the J call TRBJ1-1; maybe TRBD1 (5 bases). The V gene's germline CDR1 is MNHEY and CDR2 SMNVEV (reference sequence). This CDR3 is built from 14 residues. V was cut by 4 bases and J by 3 bases, with 12 bases left in between. The CDR3 DNA follows: TGTGCCAGCAGTTGGGGCCAACGGGACACTGAAGCTTTCTTT. Its translation is CASSWGQRDTEAFF.

The chain combines TRBV28 with TRBJ2-2; perhaps TRBD2 as D (6 bases). The CDR3 has 17 amino acids. Deletions cut 5 bases from V and 6 bases from J, with 22 bases between. Germline loops: CDR1 MDHEN, CDR2 SYDVKM. The CDR3 is CASSPPRRESPSGELFF. CDR3 DNA sequence: TGTGCCAGCAGTCCCCCAAGGAGGGAGAGTCCCTCCGGGGAGCTGTTTTTT.

The rearrangement uses TRBV28 and TRBJ2-7, with a weak D call TRBD2 (6 bases). The length of the CDR3 is 15 residues. CDR1 and CDR2 from the germline V gene are MDHEN and SYDVKM. Deletions cut 3 bases from V and 2 bases from J, with 14 bases between. CDR3 amino acids: CASSFGGSRAYEQYF. DNA for the CDR3: TGTGCCAGCAGTTTTGGAGGGAGTAGGGCCTACGAGCAGTACTTC.

V and J are TRBV25-1 and TRBJ1-1; 10 nucleotides line up with TRBD1. CDR3 length: 13 amino acids. Germline assignment: CDR1 MGHDK and CDR2 SYGVNS. Trimming at V came to 10 bases and at J to 6 bases, leaving 8 bases not matched to a gene. The CDR3: CATGTGVLSEAFF. CDR3 in DNA: TGTGCCACCGGGACAGGGGTTTTATCTGAAGCTTTCTTT.

The chain couples TRBV4-1 to TRBJ1-1; 9 bases are shared with TRBD1. Germline V lookup: CDR1 MGHRA, CDR2 YSYEKL. V lost 0 bases, J lost 0 bases, and 5 bases stayed unmatched. The CDR3 loop spans 17 amino acids. CDR3 DNA: TGCGCCAGCAGCCAAGAAGGGGGGACAGGGTTGAACACTGAAGCTTTCTTT. As protein: CASSQEGGTGLNTEAFF.

To note about this clone: The junction does not match germline at one end; this may be a read error. The V and J genes are TRBV2 and TRBJ2-1; D unclear. CDR1 SNHLY and CDR2 FYNNEI come from the germline V gene. This CDR3 contains 12 residues. DNA for the CDR3: TGTGCCAGCAAAGAGCTTAGCCCGGTTATACTCTTC. As protein: CASKELSPVILF. Drawing the rest from reference TRBV2 and TRBJ2-1, the complete variable domain is EPEVTQTPSHQVTQMGQEVILRCVPISNHLYFYWYRQILGQKVEFLVSFYNNEISEKSEIFDDQFSVERPDGSNFTLKIRSTKLEDSAMYFCASKELSPVILFGPGTRLTVL.

The chain couples TRBV7-8 to TRBJ1-1; TRBD1 might be the D (6 bases). Trimming shortened V by 3 bases and J by 1 base, and 9 bases separated the two germline ends. This CDR3 is 14 amino acids long. CDR1 SGHVS and CDR2 FQNEAQ come from the germline V gene. The CDR3 bases are TGTGCCAGCAGCTTCTCGGACAGGAACACTGAAGCTTTCTTT. It encodes CASSFSDRNTEAFF.

The chain is built from TRBV6-5 and TRBJ2-1; D is uncertain. Trimming removed 0 bases at V and 8 bases at J, with 5 bases between. Germline CDR1 MNHEY, CDR2 SVGAGI. The CDR3 has 12 residues. In nucleotides, the CDR3 is TGTGCCAGCAGTTACTCGGGCTATGAGCAGTTCTTC. Its protein is CASSYSGYEQFF.

The chain employs TRBV15 and TRBJ2-5, with 7 bases that match TRBD1. The germline V gene encodes CDR1 LNHNV and CDR2 YYDKDF (reference sequence). The CDR3 loop spans 14 amino acids. V lost 5 bases, J lost 5 bases, and 8 bases stayed unmatched. The DNA of the CDR3 is TGTGCCACCAGCCGTCGACAGGGTGGGGAGACCCAGTACTTC. Translating gives CATSRRQGGETQYF.